This TCR beta chain was captured in a study of cytomegalovirus exposure and HLA in healthy donors. Study outcomes and limitations: The study listed about 150 cytomegalovirus-associated TCR beta chains. According to a subsequent analysis, TCR clusters identified in the first cohort showed a tendency to co-occur across the 100 to 150 validation repertoires.

Comments on this clone: The antigen remains undetermined.

The protocol was immunoSEQ multiplex PCR, while the TCRdb copy is restricted to in-frame clones and leaves out a portion. The sample has roughly 110,000 clones, around 90% seen once. Specimen: PBMCs. The origin of this receptor is a woman aged 18-29 years in good health and CMV-seropositive.

The CDR3 here is CASSESYEQYF. Here the CDR3 DNA reads TGTGCCAGCAGTGAGTCATACGAGCAGTACTTC. The rearrangement joins TRBV6-1 to TRBJ2-7; D is unresolved. V lost 3 bases and J lost 4, with 4 bases in between. CDR1 is MNHNS, CDR2 SASEGT, per germline. The CDR3 is 11 residues long.